This T cell receptor beta chain was found in a study of shared clonotypes between healthy human individuals (dated by TCRdb to 2020 to 2021). A note on the overall study: The cohort included a few men and a couple of women between 18 and 49 years of age. Leukapheresis yielded between about 0.8 and 9.5 billion PBMCs per donor. For each donor, three plates each were used for CD4 naive and CD4 memory, two plates were used for CD8 naive, and one plate was used for CD8 memory. To increase sequencing depth and limit assay-specific biases, TCR repertoire library preparation and sequencing were carried out by different laboratories using diverse techniques. Blood TCR repertoires of five healthy adults were deeply sequenced to estimate repertoire size and the extent of clonotype sharing between individuals.

Results and caveats for the whole study, not just this receptor: Based on pairwise subsampling, the degree of clonotype sharing among donors was expected to be affected by sequencing depth. Because the study included a small number of donors, the genetic and exposure-history diversity represented was limited. Naive subsets generally had larger estimated clonotype richness than memory subsets did. Even with the large sequencing depth, rarefaction of the sorted-subset datasets indicated that sequencing was incomplete. Compared with non-shared clonotypes, clonotypes shared by all four sorted-subset donors had higher generation probabilities. Sampling was limited to blood, and TCR repertoires in tissue likely differ from TCR repertoires in blood. About 5% of naive CD4, around 4% of naive CD8, about 2.1% of memory CD4, and approximately 0.4% of memory CD8 clonotypes were shared across a handful of donors.

Healthy HIV-negative adults with no recently reported acute infections or vaccinations were included as donors. Only Caucasian adults living in Nashville, Tennessee, USA were represented among the donors. CD4+ T cells were enriched through magnetic negative selection, after which naive cells were positively selected on CD45RA and the remaining negative fraction served as the memory subset. Blood was collected by leukapheresis, and PBMCs were isolated by Ficoll-Histopaque density gradient centrifugation and then cryopreserved in liquid nitrogen vapor phase. Purity and quantity of every magnetically sorted T cell population were checked by analytical flow cytometry. From each sorted fraction, genomic DNA was isolated and quantified by UV absorbance on a Nanodrop 2000c. Note on this clone: Its specific antigen is unknown. No base quality values were provided; no much bigger clone lies one nucleotide off.

Using the deep immunoSEQ assay, TCR CDR3 regions were amplified from genomic DNA by multiplex PCR. Extracted genomic DNA from each cell subset was distributed evenly across all wells of several immunoSEQ 96-well plates, and each plate was treated as a replicate. For sorted subsets, around 0.2 ug genomic DNA, equal to about 30,000 T cell genomes, was loaded into each replicate PCR. The purified libraries were quantified using a Qubit 3.0 fluorometer, sized with a Bioanalyzer 2100, and then quantified again using the KAPA Library Quantification kit. Every immunoSEQ 96-well plate was sequenced on a separate single-read 150-cycle Illumina NextSeq 550 flow cell. Regarding the original processing steps: Because the immunoSEQ output included only junctional sequences and no quality scores, the filtering could not be the same as the filtering used for full-length reads. Sequences were annotated with PyIR, a Python wrapper for IgBLAST v1.9, using IMGT germline references to assign V/J genes and CDR3. Reads were removed for weak V/J assignments (E-value above 1e-6), missing CDR3, stop codons, out-of-frame junctions, or ambiguous translated residues. A V3J clonotype was defined by an identical inferred V gene, J gene, and CDR3 amino acid sequence. The percentage overlap between two repertoires was calculated by dividing the number of shared unique clonotypes by the size of the smaller repertoire. Repertoire richness was assessed with RTK rarefaction, the Chao1 estimator, and Recon v2.1 estimates of unobserved clonotypes. Generation probabilities were computed with OLGA for all TCRbeta clonotypes obtained by the gDNA method from four donors. TCRdb's version of the immuneACCESS table is confined to in-frame rearrangements and falls short of the full clone set. An unresolved V gene accounts for under half of the shortfall where checked; the remainder is of unknown origin. V and J calls and clone size are copied from that table; D and trimming were computed from the DNA. Here the sample has almost 750,000 clones; roughly 72% occur a single time. Over 1.5% of the sample is taken by the ten largest.

From a lookup of the germline V gene, CDR1 and CDR2 are SGHAT and FQNNGV. From the cysteine up to the phenylalanine, the CDR3 has a length of 13 residues. Only CDR3 DNA remains: 39 bases, in frame from the first base. Trimming leaves V shorter by 4 bases and J shorter by 5 bases, with the junction holding 2 bases beyond the gene matches. This sequence originates from a woman aged 25 to 45 in good health. The V gene is TRBV11-2 and the J gene is TRBJ2-3; 8 central bases correspond to TRBD1. Sample: memory CD4+ T cells sorted from blood. The cell subset or site label, read with the paper, signifies: CD45RA-negative fraction. The DNA reads as follows: TGTGCCAGCAGCTCCAGGGGGCGAGATACGCAGTATTTT. Translated, this gives CASSSRGRDTQYF.